The clone carrying this TCR beta chain has at least ten counts. CDR3 length: 15 residues. The ends were cut back, 6 bases at V and 1 base at J, with 14 bases in the middle. The sample belongs to a study of blood T cells in healthy people across ages. Using a J-beta primer mix together with a sample-barcoded 5' primer, a second PCR was run for about 6 to 11 cycles. TCRdb used MiXCR to reprocess the 5' RACE reads, holding one entry per CDR3 protein. The sample has just under 900,000 distinct CDR3 sequences, 29% seen once. The source material was blood. This receptor was obtained from a woman aged 80 or older in good health. This chain joins TRBV12-3 or TRBV12-4 and TRBJ2-3; D is perhaps TRBD1 (6 bases). CDR3 amino acids: CASSYRVGGTDTQYF. The DNA of the CDR3 is TGTGCCAGCAGCTACAGGGTGGGCGGCACAGATACGCAGTATTTT.